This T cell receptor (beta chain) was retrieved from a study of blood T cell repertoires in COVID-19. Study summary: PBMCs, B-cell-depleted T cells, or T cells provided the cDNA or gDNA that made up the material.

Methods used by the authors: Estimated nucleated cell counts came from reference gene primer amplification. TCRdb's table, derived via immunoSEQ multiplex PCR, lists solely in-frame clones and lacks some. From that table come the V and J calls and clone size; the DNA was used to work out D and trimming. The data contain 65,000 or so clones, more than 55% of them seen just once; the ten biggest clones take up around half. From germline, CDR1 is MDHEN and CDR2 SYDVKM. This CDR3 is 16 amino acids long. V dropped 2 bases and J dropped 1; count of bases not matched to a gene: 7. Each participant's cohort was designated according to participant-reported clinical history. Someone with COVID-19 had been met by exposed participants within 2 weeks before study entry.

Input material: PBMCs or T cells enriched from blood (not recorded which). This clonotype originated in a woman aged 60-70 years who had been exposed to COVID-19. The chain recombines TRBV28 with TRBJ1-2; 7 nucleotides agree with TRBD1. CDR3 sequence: CASSLGRGGFNYGYTF. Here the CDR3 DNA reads TGTGCCAGCAGTTTAGGGAGAGGGGGCTTTAACTATGGCTACACCTTC.